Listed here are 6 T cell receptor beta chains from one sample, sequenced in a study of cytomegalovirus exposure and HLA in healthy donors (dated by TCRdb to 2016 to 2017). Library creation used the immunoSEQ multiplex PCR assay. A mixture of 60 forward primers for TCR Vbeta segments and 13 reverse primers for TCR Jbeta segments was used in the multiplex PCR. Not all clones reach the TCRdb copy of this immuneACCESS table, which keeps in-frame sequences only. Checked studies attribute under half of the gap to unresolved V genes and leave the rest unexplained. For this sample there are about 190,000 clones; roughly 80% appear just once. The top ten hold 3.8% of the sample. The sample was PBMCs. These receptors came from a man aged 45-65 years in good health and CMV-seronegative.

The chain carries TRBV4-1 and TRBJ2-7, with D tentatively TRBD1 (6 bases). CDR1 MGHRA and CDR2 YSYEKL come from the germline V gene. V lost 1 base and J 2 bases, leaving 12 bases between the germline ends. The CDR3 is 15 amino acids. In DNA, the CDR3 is TGCGCCAGCAGCCAAGCACCGGACAGTACCTACGAGCAGTACTTC. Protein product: CASSQAPDSTYEQYF.

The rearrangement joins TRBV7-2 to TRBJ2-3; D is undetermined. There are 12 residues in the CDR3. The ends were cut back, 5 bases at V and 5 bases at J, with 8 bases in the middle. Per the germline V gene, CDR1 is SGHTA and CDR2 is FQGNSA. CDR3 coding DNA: TGTGCCAGCAGCCCACTCGGAGATACGCAGTATTTT. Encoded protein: CASSPLGDTQYF.

CDR3 sequence reads: CASSLEPVRSNQPQHF. The CDR3 nucleotides are TGTGCCAGCAGCTTAGAGCCGGTTCGAAGCAATCAGCCCCAGCATTTT. This rearrangement joins TRBV7-8 to TRBJ1-5; D is ambiguous. Germline V lookup: CDR1 SGHVS, CDR2 FQNEAQ. Trimming shortened V by 1 base and J by 1 base, and 11 bases separated the two germline ends. CDR3 length: 16 amino acids.

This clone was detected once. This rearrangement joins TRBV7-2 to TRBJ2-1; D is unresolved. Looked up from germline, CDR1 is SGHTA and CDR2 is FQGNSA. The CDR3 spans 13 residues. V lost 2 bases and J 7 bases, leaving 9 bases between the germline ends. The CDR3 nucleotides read TGTGCCAGCAGCTTAAAAGTTACAAATGAGCAGTTCTTC. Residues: CASSLKVTNEQFF. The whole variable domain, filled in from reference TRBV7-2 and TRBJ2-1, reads GAGVSQSPSNKVTEKGKDVELRCDPISGHTALYWYRQSLGQGLEFLIYFQGNSAPDKSGLPSDRFSAERTGGSVSTLTIQRTQQEDSAVYLCASSLKVTNEQFFGPGTRLTVL.

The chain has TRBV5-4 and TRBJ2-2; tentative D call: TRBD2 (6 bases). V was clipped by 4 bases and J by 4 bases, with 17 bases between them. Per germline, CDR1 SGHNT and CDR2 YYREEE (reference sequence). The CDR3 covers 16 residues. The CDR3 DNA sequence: TGTGCCAGCAGCATTGGGTCCCGGGGGACCACCGGGGAGCTGTTTTTT. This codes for CASSIGSRGTTGELFF. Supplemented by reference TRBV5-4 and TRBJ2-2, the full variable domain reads ETGVTQSPTHLIKTRGQQVTLRCSSQSGHNTVSWYQQALGQGPQFIFQYYREEENGRGNFPPRFSGLQFPNYSSELNVNALELDDSALYLCASSIGSRGTTGELFFGEGSRLTVL.

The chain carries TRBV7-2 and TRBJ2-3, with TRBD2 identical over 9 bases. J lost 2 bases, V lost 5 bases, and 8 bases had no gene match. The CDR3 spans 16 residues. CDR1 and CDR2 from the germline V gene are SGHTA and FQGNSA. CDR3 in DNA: TGTGCCAGCAGCCCTGGGACTAGCTTCGACACAGATACGCAGTATTTT. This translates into CASSPGTSFDTDTQYF.